This TCR beta chain derives from a study of T cells in Graves' hyperthyroidism and ophthalmopathy. The length of the CDR3 is 10 residues. In germline, CDR1 is SQVTM, CDR2 ANQGSEA. Trimming took 6 bases from V and 4 from J, leaving 5 bases between them. It was RNA transcripts that yielded the amplified TCR beta CDR3 regions. The primer set for the first-round RT-PCR of the TCR CDR3 was HTBI. One entry per CDR3 protein results from TCRdb running MiXCR on the multiplex PCR reads. The table includes about 200,000 distinct CDR3 sequences, about a sixth detected once. Turning to this clonotype: Its antigen is unknown.

General observations from the study: Ophthalmopathy onset followed model prediction by a median approximately seven months.

The V and J genes are TRBV29-1 and TRBJ2-3; no definite D call. The receptor comes from a woman in her fifties or sixties with Graves' hyperthyroidism. The sequenced sample consisted of blood. The chain's CDR3 is CSVSADTQYF. Here the CDR3 DNA reads TGCAGCGTCAGCGCAGATACGCAGTATTTT.